This T cell receptor beta chain is from a study of spatial heterogeneity in lung cancer. Study in general: Consistently, beta-chain sequences turned up in larger numbers than alpha-chain sequences did.

Sample time point: sample taken at primary tumor resection. MiXCR, run by TCRdb on the 5' RACE reads, gives a single entry per CDR3 protein. The sample lists 7,000 to 9,500 distinct CDR3 sequences; roughly 5.5% were seen once. Overall study results and limits: Tumoral mutation counts were tracked by counts of expanded intratumoral alpha and beta TCRs.

In its sample, this clonotype ranks as medium-sized (0.01 to 0.1%). Its cognate antigen is unknown. CDR1 and CDR2 (germline): MNHEY, SVGAGI. The CDR3 consists of 17 residues. V was shortened by 0 bases and J by 1 base, with 13 bases between the two germline ends. The sample consisted of lung tumor tissue, taken at surgery. The receptor was isolated from a female donor with early-stage non-small cell lung cancer. The J gene is TRBJ1-5, the V gene TRBV6-5, with D uncertain. The CDR3 region has the DNA TGTGCCAGCAGTTACTCGTGGGATCCCGCCAGCAATCAGCCCCAGCATTTT. Its translation: CASSYSWDPASNQPQHF.